This T cell receptor (beta chain) originates from a study of shared clonotypes between healthy human individuals. Overall study context: Each donor's CD8 memory used one plate, CD8 naive two, each CD4 subset three.

The CDR3 runs 14 residues. Germline CDR1 and CDR2: MNHNS and SASEGT. The V end was cut by 2 bases, the J end by 2 bases, with 8 bases between. Comments on this clone: Its specificity is not known.

General study results and limits: Among four donors, roughly 5.4% of naive CD4 clonotypes were found in common.

Sequencing used immunoSEQ multiplex PCR; TCRdb keeps in-frame clones, though not all of them. This sample yields approximately 500,000 clones, of which 90% to 97% are seen a single time; 0.06% belongs to the top ten. Naive CD45RA+ and memory CD45RA-negative subsets were split from CD4+ cells. The TCR comes from a woman aged 25 to 39 in good health. The rearrangement joins TRBV6-1 to TRBJ2-3; weak D call: TRBD2 (6 bases). Sequencing input: naive CD4+ T cells sorted from blood. The subset denotes: CD45RA+ positively selected. The CDR3 protein is CASSETGDTDTQYF. The CDR3 DNA reads as TGTGCCAGCAGTGAAACGGGAGACACAGATACGCAGTATTTT.